This TCR beta chain was captured by sequencing in a study of T-cell reconstitution after alpha-beta-depleted transplantation in children. On this clonotype itself: Its antigen is as yet unknown. A read error is possible here, since a much larger clone lies one base away.

Study-wide results and limits: From newly produced T cells came most of the T-cell counts and diversity one year after transplant.

TCRbeta library construction was performed incorporating unique molecular identifiers. Each CDR3 protein is one row after TCRdb ran MiXCR on the PCR reads. The sample lists roughly 500,000 distinct CDR3 sequences; roughly 10% were seen once. This material consisted of PBMCs, taken before TCRalphabeta/CD19-depleted stem cell transplant. The clonotype was recovered from a child aged 2 to 15 with inherited bone marrow failure, due to receive a stem cell transplant.

DNA of the CDR3: TGTGCCAGCAGTCCCATAACGGCGGGAGTTACCGGGGAGCTGTTTTTT. Amino acid sequence: CASSPITAGVTGELFF. The chain recombines TRBV12-3 or TRBV12-4 with TRBJ2-2; 7 bases agree with TRBD2. The junction had 11 bases not matched to a gene; V was cut back by 5 bases and J by 5 bases. The length of the CDR3 is 16 residues.